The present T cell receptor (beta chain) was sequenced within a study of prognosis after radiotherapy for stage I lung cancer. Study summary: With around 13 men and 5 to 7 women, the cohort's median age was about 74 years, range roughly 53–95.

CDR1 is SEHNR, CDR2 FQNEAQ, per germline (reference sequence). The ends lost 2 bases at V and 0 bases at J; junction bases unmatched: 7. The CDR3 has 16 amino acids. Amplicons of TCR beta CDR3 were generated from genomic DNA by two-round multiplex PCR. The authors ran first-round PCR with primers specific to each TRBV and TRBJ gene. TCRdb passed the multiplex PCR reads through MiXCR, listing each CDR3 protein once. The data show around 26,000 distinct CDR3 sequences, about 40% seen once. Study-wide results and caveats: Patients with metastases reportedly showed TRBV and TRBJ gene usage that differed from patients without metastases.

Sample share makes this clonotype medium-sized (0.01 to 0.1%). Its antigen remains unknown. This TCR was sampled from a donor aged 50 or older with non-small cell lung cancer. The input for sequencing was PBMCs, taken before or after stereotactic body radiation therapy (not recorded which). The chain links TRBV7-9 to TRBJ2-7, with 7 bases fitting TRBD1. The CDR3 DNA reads TGTGCCAGCAGCTTACCCAGACAGGGCCCCTCCTACGAGCAGTACTTC. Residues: CASSLPRQGPSYEQYF.